One and the same sample provided the 19 T cell receptor beta chains below, sequenced in a study of cytomegalovirus exposure and HLA in healthy donors. Primers included in the PCR were 60 Vbeta and 13 Jbeta primers. Measured with immunoSEQ multiplex PCR; TCRdb has only the in-frame clones, and not every one. The sample yields 150,000 or so clones, 77% seen once. The sample was PBMCs. The source of these receptors is a woman between 25 and 40 years old in good health and CMV-seronegative.

In its sample, this clone was seen a few times. The chain joins TRBV7-3 to TRBJ2-3; 8 bases line up with TRBD2. This CDR3 is 19 amino acids long. The V and J ends lost 5 bases and 0 bases, in that order; junction bases with no gene match: 16. Per germline, CDR1 SGHTA and CDR2 FQGTGA. CDR3 bases: TGTGCCAGCAGCCCCCAAGGGAAACTAGCGGAGAGTAGCACAGATACGCAGTATTTT. Amino acid sequence: CASSPQGKLAESSTDTQYF.

The V and J genes are TRBV27 and TRBJ2-7, with a tentative D call TRBD2 (5 bases). V gave up 6 bases and J gave up 0 bases, with 12 bases separating them. Germline V lookup: CDR1 MNHEY, CDR2 SMNVEV (reference sequence). The CDR3 is made up of 14 amino acids. CDR3 residues: CASRFAGISYEQYF. Here the CDR3 DNA reads TGTGCCAGCAGGTTCGCCGGGATCTCCTACGAGCAGTACTTC.

This clone was detected only a few times. The V gene is TRBV5-4, the J gene TRBJ2-7; 12 positions match TRBD2. The V gene end was trimmed by 3 bases and the J gene end by 5 bases; junction bases not matched to a gene: 12. Germline values: CDR1 SGHNT, CDR2 YYREEE (reference sequence). This CDR3 is built from 17 residues. Written as DNA, the CDR3 is TGTGCCAGCAGCTCCGGACTAGCGGGAACCCTAAGGGACGAGCAGTACTTC. Its translation: CASSSGLAGTLRDEQYF.

The J gene is TRBJ1-2, the V gene TRBV5-1; TRBD1 is a possible D gene (5 bases). Germline-derived CDR1 and CDR2 are SGHRS and YFSETQ. V was trimmed by 4 bases and J by 8 bases, leaving 24 bases between them. The CDR3 totals 16 residues. In nucleotides, the CDR3 is TGCGCCAGCAGCCCTACGAACCCCAGGGTCTTTGGCGGCTACACCTTC. As protein: CASSPTNPRVFGGYTF.

This clone was recorded a few times. The chain joins TRBV28 to TRBJ1-2, with TRBD1 as a possible D gene (5 bases). The CDR3 has 21 amino acids. Trimming removed 1 base at V and 5 bases at J, with 32 bases between. Germline V gene lookup returns CDR1 MDHEN and CDR2 SYDVKM. CDR3 in amino acids: CASSLLLGRVGGVHGRYGYTF. The CDR3 DNA follows: TGTGCCAGCAGTTTATTGTTAGGCCGGGTGGGGGGAGTCCATGGTAGGTATGGCTACACCTTC.

This chain joins TRBV7-8 and TRBJ1-2; 8 nucleotides match TRBD1. V shed 5 bases, J shed 5 bases, and the junction held 13 bases outside the gene matches. From germline, CDR1 is SGHVS and CDR2 FQNEAQ. The CDR3 is made up of 16 amino acids. CDR3 amino acids: CASSPQGASRPYGYTF. The CDR3 coding sequence is TGTGCCAGCAGCCCTCAGGGGGCCTCTAGGCCATATGGCTACACCTTC.

This clone appeared a few times. The gene calls are TRBV4-1 and TRBJ2-3, with 8 bases lining up with TRBD2. The CDR3 runs to 19 residues. Germline V gene lookup returns CDR1 MGHRA and CDR2 YSYEKL. V gave up 0 bases and J gave up 4 bases; unmatched junction bases: 15. The CDR3 DNA is TGCGCCAGCAGCCAAGATACGGTGGGGATAGCGGGAAACTCAGATACGCAGTATTTT. Residues: CASSQDTVGIAGNSDTQYF.

The V call is TRBV27, the J call TRBJ2-1; D is ambiguous. CDR1 and CDR2 (germline): MNHEY, SMNVEV (reference sequence). CDR3 size: 13 residues. The V and J ends lost 3 bases and 10 bases respectively, with 13 bases between them. The CDR3: CASSFFSAEEQFF. CDR3 sequence (DNA): TGTGCCAGCAGTTTTTTTAGTGCCGAAGAGCAGTTCTTC.

J is TRBJ1-4 and V is TRBV5-1, with D uncertain. Germline lookup yields CDR1 SGHRS and CDR2 YFSETQ. CDR3 length equals 14 residues. Between the trimmed V and J ends, which lost 4 bases and 0 bases, there was a span of 7 bases. CDR3 sequence (DNA): TGCGCCAGCAGCACGACAACAACTAATGAAAAACTGTTTTTT. Its protein is CASSTTTTNEKLFF.

This chain uses TRBV18 with TRBJ1-2, with 7 bases matching TRBD1. Germline CDR1 KGHSH, CDR2 LQKENI. The CDR3 has 15 amino acids. Germline trimming cut 6 bases from V and 8 bases from J; bases unmatched to any gene: 15. Here the CDR3 reads CASSPEAGGRLGYTF. The CDR3 region has the DNA TGTGCCAGCTCTCCGGAGGCAGGGGGACGTTTGGGCTACACCTTC. Full variable domain (missing parts from reference TRBV18 and TRBJ1-2): NAGVMQNPRHLVRRRGQEARLRCSPMKGHSHVYWYRQLPEEGLKFMVYLQKENIIDESGMPKERFSAEFPKEGPSILRIQQVVRGDSAAYFCASSPEAGGRLGYTFGSGTRLTVV.

The chain couples TRBV10-3 to TRBJ1-2; unclear D gene. Germline CDR1 reads ENHRY; CDR2 reads SYGVKD. The CDR3 sequence is 16 residues long. Trimming removed 5 bases at V and 4 bases at J, with 20 bases between. For the CDR3, the DNA is TGTGCCATCAGTCCCCGAGGAGGAAGGGAGGGCTATGGCTACACCTTC. Its protein product is CAISPRGGREGYGYTF.

The rearrangement uses TRBV6-5 and TRBJ1-3; the D gene is possibly TRBD1 (5 bases). The CDR3 loop spans 15 amino acids. The V gene's germline CDR1 is MNHEY and CDR2 SVGAGI. Trimming pared 8 bases from V and 2 bases from J, leaving 16 bases between. CDR3 DNA sequence: TGTGCCAGCTCTTCGGGGGTTTTCACTGGAAACACCATATATTTT. Translation: CASSSGVFTGNTIYF.

In its sample, this clone was seen a few times. The rearrangement links TRBV5-1 to TRBJ2-5; 10 nucleotides align to TRBD1. V lost 6 bases to trimming and J lost 6 bases; unmatched junction nucleotides: 5. CDR3 length equals 13 residues. Per germline, CDR1 SGHRS and CDR2 YFSETQ. As DNA, the CDR3 is TGCGCCAGCACTGGGACAGGGGTAAAGACCCAGTACTTC. It is translated as CASTGTGVKTQYF.

This chain links TRBV10-3 with TRBJ1-2; tentatively, D is TRBD1 (6 bases). CDR3 size: 16 residues. V was trimmed by 1 base and J by 1 base, leaving 13 bases between them. Per germline, CDR1 ENHRY and CDR2 SYGVKD. This CDR3 is CAISELRQDLNYGYTF. The CDR3 DNA is TGTGCCATCAGTGAGTTACGACAGGACCTTAACTATGGCTACACCTTC.

The chain couples TRBV19 to TRBJ1-3; D remains ambiguous. The CDR3 has 13 residues. Trimming took 7 bases from V and 0 from J, leaving 7 bases between them. Germline V lookup: CDR1 LNHDA, CDR2 SQIVND (reference sequence). The CDR3 is CASTGVSGNTIYF. CDR3 nucleotides: TGTGCCAGTACAGGTGTCTCTGGAAACACCATATATTTT.

The rearrangement joins TRBV9 to TRBJ2-1; D is undetermined. Germline assignment: CDR1 SGDLS and CDR2 YYNGEE. V lost 0 bases and J 4 bases, leaving 8 bases between the germline ends. CDR3 length equals 14 residues. CDR3 nucleotide sequence: TGTGCCAGCAGCGTAGAAACCAGATACAATGAGCAGTTCTTC. It codes for CASSVETRYNEQFF. Based on the CDR3 plus reference TRBV9 and TRBJ2-1, the full variable domain is DSGVTQTPKHLITATGQRVTLRCSPRSGDLSVYWYQQSLDQGLQFLIQYYNGEERAKGNILERFSAQQFPDLHSELNLSSLELGDSALYFCASSVETRYNEQFFGPGTRLTVL.

The chain recombines TRBV7-6 with TRBJ1-4; D ambiguous. V lost 4 bases and J 0 bases, leaving 3 bases between the germline ends. This CDR3 has 13 amino acids. Germline V gene lookup returns CDR1 SGHVS and CDR2 FNYEAQ. CDR3 sequence (DNA): TGTGCCAGCAGCTCAGCAACTAATGAAAAACTGTTTTTT. Amino acid sequence: CASSSATNEKLFF.

The chain couples TRBV10-3 to TRBJ1-4, with 9 nucleotides matching TRBD1. Germline loops: CDR1 ENHRY, CDR2 SYGVKD. The CDR3 length is 17 residues. Germline trimming cut 6 bases from V and 7 bases from J; bases unmatched to any gene: 15. DNA for the CDR3: TGTGCCATCAGCAACAGGGGGCCCGGGGGCCTAGGTGAAAAACTGTTTTTT. Translating gives CAISNRGPGGLGEKLFF.

V and J are TRBV7-2 and TRBJ1-2, with D possibly matching TRBD1 (5 bases). CDR1 SGHTA and CDR2 FQGNSA come from the germline V gene. Trimming left V 5 bases short and J 7 bases short, with 20 bases between. The CDR3 length is 15 residues. In DNA, the CDR3 is TGTGCCAGCAGCGCGATTCCGGGACTTCCCGGTGGCTACACCTTC. The encoded protein is CASSAIPGLPGGYTF.